The 10 T cell receptor beta chains below were found in one sample sequenced in a study of shared clonotypes between healthy human individuals. Method: immunoSEQ multiplex PCR; TCRdb's copy keeps in-frame clones and lacks some. Of over 2 million clones in the sample, roughly 96% were seen once. Input material: naive CD4+ T cells sorted from blood. As for subset: CD45RA+ positively selected. The receptor source for this set is a man aged 18 to 30 in good health.

The rearrangement links TRBV14 to TRBJ2-1, with 9 bases fitting TRBD1. Germline loops: CDR1 SGHDN, CDR2 FVKESK. V was clipped by 0 bases and J by 4 bases; unmatched bases: 7. This CDR3 has 17 amino acids. The CDR3 sequence is CASSQDLGTGRYNEQFF. Here the CDR3 DNA reads TGTGCCAGCAGCCAAGATCTAGGGACAGGGAGGTACAATGAGCAGTTCTTC.

The chain carries TRBV5-1 and TRBJ2-7; D remains ambiguous. V gave up 4 bases and J gave up 3 bases, with 17 bases separating them. CDR3 size: 15 residues. Per germline, CDR1 SGHRS and CDR2 YFSETQ. As DNA, the CDR3 is TGCGCCAGCAGCCTTCTAGACCGTTCCCTCTACGAGCAGTACTTC. As protein: CASSLLDRSLYEQYF.

The chain employs TRBV29-1 and TRBJ2-7, with TRBD2 identical over 9 bases. Germline trimming cut 7 bases from V and 3 bases from J; bases unmatched to any gene: 7. Germline V CDR1 and CDR2: SQVTM, ANQGSEA. This CDR3 spans 13 amino acids. CDR3 sequence (DNA): TGCAGCGCTAGAGCGGGAGGCCTCTACGAGCAGTACTTC. It translates to CSARAGGLYEQYF.

V gene TRBV18 combines with J gene TRBJ2-1; D not resolved. The CDR3 has 14 amino acids. The V and J ends lost 6 bases and 0 bases respectively, with 9 bases between them. Germline loops: CDR1 KGHSH, CDR2 LQKENI. CDR3 sequence reads: CASSDSSSYNEQFF. The CDR3 nucleotides read TGTGCCAGCTCCGACTCGAGCTCCTACAATGAGCAGTTCTTC.

This clone has just one count. The rearrangement links TRBV4-3 to TRBJ2-1, with 7 bases that match TRBD2. Germline V CDR1 and CDR2: LGHNA, YSLEER. CDR3 length equals 15 residues. Trimming at V came to 0 bases and at J to 8 bases, leaving 7 bases not matched to a gene. CDR3 in amino acids: CASSQEDREVYEQFF. The CDR3 DNA reads TGCGCCAGCAGCCAAGAGGACCGGGAGGTCTATGAGCAGTTCTTC.

This clone has just one count. The CDR3 sequence is CAWKGEVYGYTF. As DNA, the CDR3 is TGTGCCTGGAAGGGGGAAGTCTATGGCTACACCTTC. This chain links TRBV30 with TRBJ1-2; TRBD1 might be the D (6 bases). The V and J ends lost 4 bases and 4 bases respectively, with 10 bases between them. The CDR3 is made up of 12 amino acids. Germline CDR1 and CDR2: GTSNPN and SVGIG (reference sequence).

The chain employs TRBV6-6 and TRBJ1-6, with no clear D. V lost 2 bases and J lost 10, with 15 bases in between. The CDR3 has 15 residues. Germline CDR1 MNHNY, CDR2 SVGAGI (reference sequence). CDR3 nucleotides: TGTGCCAGCAGTTACGCCTTACCGTCCGGGTCACCCCTCCACTTT. Translation: CASSYALPSGSPLHF.

This clone was observed a single time. V usage is TRBV6-5 and J usage is TRBJ2-7; 9 positions match TRBD2. The CDR3 spans 16 residues. CDR1 and CDR2 (germline): MNHEY, SVGAGI. Trimming took 0 bases from V and 4 from J; bases not matched to a gene: 7. The CDR3 here is CASSYSGLAGKYEQYF. The DNA of the CDR3 is TGTGCCAGCAGTTACTCAGGGCTAGCGGGAAAATACGAGCAGTACTTC.

The genes are TRBV5-1 and TRBJ1-1, with D unresolved. CDR1 is SGHRS and CDR2 is YFSETQ in the germline V gene. V dropped 0 bases and J dropped 6 bases, with 15 bases sitting between them. CDR3 length: 15 residues. This CDR3 is CASSLGEWVKAEAFF. Here the CDR3 DNA reads TGCGCCAGCAGCTTGGGCGAGTGGGTGAAAGCTGAAGCTTTCTTT.

The genes are TRBV30 and TRBJ1-1; the D gene is possibly TRBD1 (5 bases). Trimming left V 2 bases short and J 3 bases short, with 10 bases between. Per the germline V gene, CDR1 is GTSNPN and CDR2 is SVGIG (reference sequence). The CDR3 loop spans 13 amino acids. The CDR3 coding sequence is TGTGCCTGGAGTCCCCCGGGGGACACTGAAGCTTTCTTT. As protein: CAWSPPGDTEAFF.